This T cell receptor beta chain was observed in a study of cytomegalovirus exposure and HLA in healthy donors. Study-level points and caveats: In a later analysis, TCR beta V- and J-gene trimming showed a link to a missense DCLRE1C variant. Roughly uniform depth of sequencing across donors was assumed in presence/absence analyses. A few chains tied to CMV proved CMV antigen-specific in vitro. The study had only CMV serostatus as immune exposure information.

Germline V gives CDR1 MDHEN, CDR2 SYDVKM. This CDR3 has 14 amino acids. The V and J ends lost 3 bases and 10 bases, in that order; junction bases with no gene match: 11. Turning to this clone: Its antigen remains unidentified.

Primers for the PCR totalled 60 Vbeta and 13 Jbeta. The data were produced by immunoSEQ multiplex PCR, yet TCRdb's version contains in-frame clones alone and is incomplete. The sample consists of 120,000 or so clones, about 66% of them appearing once. The receptor comes from a man under 40 in good health and CMV-seropositive. The sequenced material came from PBMCs. V and J are TRBV28 and TRBJ2-5; 7 bases are a match to TRBD2. CDR3 in DNA: TGTGCCAGCAGTTTGCGACTGGGCCGGGGGGTCCAGTACTTC. Residues: CASSLRLGRGVQYF.